This TCR beta chain derives from a study of T cells in Graves' hyperthyroidism and ophthalmopathy. Losses at the gene ends were 1 base for V and 8 bases for J; bases not matched to a gene: 4. CDR3 length: 14 amino acids. TCR beta CDR3 regions were amplified from RNA. The HTBI primer set was used in a first-round RT-PCR of the TCR CDR3. TCRdb called the multiplex PCR reads again in MiXCR, with one record for every CDR3 protein. The data contain approximately 690,000 distinct CDR3 sequences, about 14% of them singletons. This TCR was recovered from a woman aged 45-65 years with Graves' ophthalmopathy. The chain links TRBV12-3 or TRBV12-4 to TRBJ1-4; 7 nucleotides line up with TRBD1. The sequenced sample consisted of blood. CDR3 residues: CASSLVQGSEKLFF. The CDR3 DNA reads TGTGCCAGCAGTTTAGTACAGGGGAGCGAAAAACTGTTTTTT.